This TCR beta chain was recovered during a study of shared clonotypes between healthy human individuals (dated by TCRdb to about 2020). A note on the overall study: A few men and a couple of women, aged 18 to 49 years, made up the cohort. Per donor, three plates each were used for CD4 naive and CD4 memory, two for CD8 naive, and one for CD8 memory. To estimate repertoire size and how much clonotypes are shared between individuals, the study performed deep sequencing of blood TCR repertoires from roughly five healthy adults. Each donor's leukapheresis produced roughly between roughly 0.94 and 9.5 billion PBMCs. To increase sequencing depth and limit assay-specific biases, different laboratories used diverse techniques to prepare libraries and sequence TCR repertoires.

General study outcomes and caveats: Rarefaction of sorted-subset datasets indicated incomplete sequencing despite the large sequencing depth. When a few donors were compared, the shared fraction of clonotypes was around 5% for naive CD4, around 3.5% for naive CD8, 2% to 2.5% for memory CD4, and 0.4% for memory CD8. Sampling was restricted to blood, and TCR repertoires in tissues likely differ from the TCR repertoires found in blood. Because the study included only a small number of donors, the genetic and exposure-history diversity represented was limited. Higher generation probabilities were observed for clonotypes shared by all four sorted-subset donors than for non-shared clonotypes. Naive subsets generally had larger estimated clonotype richness than memory subsets. Pairwise subsampling led to the expectation that sequencing depth would affect the degree of clonotype sharing among donors.

Using the deep immunoSEQ assay, multiplex PCR amplified TCR CDR3 regions from genomic DNA. Extracted genomic DNA from each cell subset was spread evenly across all wells of several immunoSEQ 96-well plates, with each plate serving as a replicate. For sorted subsets, around 200 ng genomic DNA, equal to about 30,000 T cell genomes, was loaded into each replicate PCR. Purified libraries were quantified with a Qubit 3.0 fluorometer, sized on a Bioanalyzer 2100, and re-quantified with the KAPA Library Quantification kit. A separate single-read 150-cycle Illumina NextSeq 550 flow cell was used to sequence each immunoSEQ 96-well plate. In the paper's pipeline: Because the immunoSEQ output included only junctional sequences and no quality scores, the filtering could not be the same as the filtering used for full-length reads. To assign V/J genes and CDR3, sequences were annotated using PyIR, a Python wrapper for IgBLAST v1.9, with IMGT germline references. Reads with weak V/J assignments (E-value above 1e-6), missing CDR3, stop codons, out-of-frame junctions, or ambiguous translated residues were removed. V3J clonotypes were defined as sequences sharing an identical inferred V gene, J gene, and CDR3 amino acid sequence. Percentage overlap between repertoires was calculated by dividing the number of shared unique clonotypes by the size of the smaller repertoire. RTK rarefaction, the Chao1 estimator, and Recon v2.1 estimates of unobserved clonotypes were used to assess repertoire richness. Generation probabilities for all TCRbeta clonotypes obtained by the gDNA method from four donors were computed using OLGA. TCRdb took this table from immuneACCESS and kept in-frame rearrangements with V and J called. Such tables lack part of the clones; where checked against another copy, unresolved V genes explain under half of the gap, and the rest is unexplained. The V and J calls and clone size were taken over from that table, and D and trimming were inferred from the DNA. The sample has about 79,000 clones on record, roughly three fifths of them singletons. The ten largest clones take up roughly half of the sample.

This clone was seen just once. Its cognate antigen has yet to be identified. Per-base qualities were not stored, and no clone one base away is much larger. On its own, one read is weak support. V is trimmed back by 6 bases and J by 4 bases, and the junction contains 5 bases that no gene match accounts for. From the cysteine up to the phenylalanine, the CDR3 has a length of 14 residues. Only the CDR3 portion is preserved as DNA: 42 bases, with reading frame beginning at the first base. In the germline V gene, CDR1 corresponds to MDHEN and CDR2 to SYDVKM. Healthy HIV-negative adults with no recently reported acute infections or vaccinations were included as donors. Every donor was a Caucasian adult residing in Nashville, Tennessee, USA. CD8 memory samples were composed of magnetically selected CD45RO+ cells combined with CCR7-negative CD45RA+ effector memory (TemRA) cells. Blood was obtained by leukapheresis, after which PBMCs were separated by Ficoll-Histopaque density gradient centrifugation and cryopreserved in liquid nitrogen vapor phase. Analytical flow cytometry was used to check the purity and quantity of every magnetically sorted T cell population. Genomic DNA was isolated from each sorted fraction and quantified by UV absorbance on a Nanodrop 2000c.

This TCR came from a man aged 25-45 years in good health. Sequenced sample: memory CD8+ T cells sorted from blood. The sample's cell subset or site label, in plain terms: CD45RO+ cells pooled with CCR7-negative TemRA cells. Recombination connected TRBV28 to TRBJ1-5; TRBD1 aligns with 8 central bases. The CDR3 protein sequence reads: CASSPDRVNQPQHF. The nucleotide sequence reads TGTGCCAGCAGCCCGGACAGGGTGAATCAGCCCCAGCATTTT.